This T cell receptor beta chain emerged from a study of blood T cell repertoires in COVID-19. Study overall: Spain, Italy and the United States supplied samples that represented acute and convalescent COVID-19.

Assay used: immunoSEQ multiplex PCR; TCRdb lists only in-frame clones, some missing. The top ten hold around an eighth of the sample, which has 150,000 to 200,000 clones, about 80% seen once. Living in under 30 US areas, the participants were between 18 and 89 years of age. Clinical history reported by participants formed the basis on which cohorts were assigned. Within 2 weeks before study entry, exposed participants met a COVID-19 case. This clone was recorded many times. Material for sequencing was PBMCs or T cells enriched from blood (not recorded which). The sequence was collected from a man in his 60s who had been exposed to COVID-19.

CDR3 nucleotide sequence: TGTGCCAGCAGCTTAGAAGGAGGAAGGGTCCAGCCCCAGCATTTT. Protein: CASSLEGGRVQPQHF. V and J are TRBV7-9 and TRBJ1-5, with D hard to call. The ends were cut back, 1 base at V and 7 bases at J, with 14 bases in the middle. CDR3 length equals 15 residues. The germline gives CDR1 SEHNR, CDR2 FQNEAQ (reference sequence).